This passage covers 15 T cell receptor beta chains from one sample sequenced in a study of cytomegalovirus exposure and HLA in healthy donors. The study ran its PCR with 60 Vbeta and 13 Jbeta primers. Sequencing used immunoSEQ multiplex PCR; TCRdb keeps in-frame clones, though not all of them. The table includes approximately 190,000 clones, 77% detected once. The sequenced material came from PBMCs. These receptors originate from a woman younger than 45 in good health and CMV-seropositive.

A single count supports this clone. Here the CDR3 reads CASSEAEGAYEQYF. The DNA for the CDR3 is TGTGCCAGCAGTGAGGCGGAAGGGGCCTACGAGCAGTACTTC. The chain uses TRBV2 and TRBJ2-7, with D possibly being TRBD1 (5 bases). V gave up 3 bases and J gave up 2 bases, with 11 bases separating them. The CDR3 length is 14 residues. CDR1 is SNHLY and CDR2 is FYNNEI in the germline V gene.

This chain joins TRBV25-1 and TRBJ2-5; 8 positions match TRBD2. V trimming: 6 bases; J trimming: 4 bases; junction bases outside the gene matches: 16. The CDR3 is 17 amino acids. CDR1 is MGHDK, CDR2 SYGVNS, per germline. For the CDR3, the DNA is TGTGCCAGCAGACAAACAATAGGACAGCGGGGGCGAGAGACCCAGTACTTC. Amino acid sequence: CASRQTIGQRGRETQYF.

This clone was detected a few times. The chain is built from TRBV30 and TRBJ2-5; 7 bases line up with TRBD2. CDR3 size: 15 residues. J lost 3 bases, V lost 1 base, and 8 bases had no gene match. CDR1 and CDR2 (germline): GTSNPN, SVGIG (reference sequence). CDR3 protein: CAWSETGGSKETQYF. The CDR3 DNA reads as TGTGCCTGGAGTGAAACGGGAGGTAGTAAAGAGACCCAGTACTTC.

V gene TRBV5-6 combines with J gene TRBJ2-2; D unclear. The CDR3 has 15 residues. The V gene's germline CDR1 is SGHDT and CDR2 YYEEEE. V was trimmed by 4 bases and J by 2 bases, leaving 12 bases between them. The CDR3 reads CASSRRLVNTGELFF. The CDR3, as DNA: TGTGCCAGCAGCAGGCGTCTAGTAAACACCGGGGAGCTGTTTTTT.

The chain joins TRBV4-2 to TRBJ2-1; 12 nucleotides line up with TRBD2. Germline CDR1 reads LGHNA; CDR2 reads YNFKEQ. J lost 7 bases, V lost 3 bases, and 7 bases had no gene match. The CDR3 contains 16 residues. The chain's CDR3 is CASSQTTSGRMNEQFF. CDR3 nucleotides: TGTGCCAGCAGCCAGACTACTAGCGGGAGGATGAATGAGCAGTTCTTC.

This clone came up a few times. CDR3 coding DNA: TGCGCCAGCAGCCAAGGTGGCGGAACCTTAACCTACGAGCAGTACTTC. It yields the protein CASSQGGGTLTYEQYF. The chain combines TRBV4-3 with TRBJ2-7, with unresolved D. This CDR3 is 16 amino acids long. Trimming left V 1 base short and J 2 bases short, with 15 bases between. From germline, CDR1 is LGHNA and CDR2 YSLEER.

The chain recombines TRBV5-1 with TRBJ2-7, with D perhaps matching TRBD2 (6 bases). The CDR3 is made up of 14 amino acids. The V end was cut by 4 bases, the J end by 4 bases, with 15 bases between. From germline, CDR1 is SGHRS and CDR2 YFSETQ. CDR3 region: CASSPTDGRYEQYF. CDR3 nucleotide sequence: TGCGCCAGCAGCCCAACCGACGGGAGATACGAGCAGTACTTC.

This rearrangement joins TRBV27 to TRBJ2-7; TRBD1 aligns across 7 bases. The CDR3 spans 15 residues. V lost 1 base to trimming and J lost 3 bases; unmatched junction nucleotides: 6. Germline V gene lookup returns CDR1 MNHEY and CDR2 SMNVEV (reference sequence). CDR3 loop: CASSLLPGQRYEQYF. The CDR3 region has the DNA TGTGCCAGCAGTTTATTGCCGGGACAGCGCTACGAGCAGTACTTC.

V and J are TRBV29-1 and TRBJ2-5; a weak D match, TRBD1 (6 bases). The J call may not be correct, given that the DNA end is closer to TRBJ2-7. Germline lookup yields CDR1 SQVTM and CDR2 ANQGSEA. The CDR3 length is 13 residues. For the CDR3, the DNA is TGCAGCGTCGAGAAAGTAGGGGGAGACGAGCAGTACTTC. This sequence encodes CSVEKVGGDEQYF.

Notes on this clone: Additional DNA sequences in this sample encode the identical CDR3. The V gene is TRBV7-2, the J gene TRBJ1-4; TRBD1 matches 7 bases. Trimming cost V 1 base and J 4 bases; bases outside gene matches: 3. CDR1 and CDR2 (germline): SGHTA, FQGNSA. The CDR3 runs to 15 residues. CDR3 protein: CASSLGGTVNEKLFF. The CDR3 region has the DNA TGTGCCAGCAGCTTAGGGGGGACAGTTAATGAAAAACTGTTTTTT.

This clone has more than one count but fewer than ten. The chain links TRBV5-8 to TRBJ2-6, with 9 bases identical to TRBD1. Germline CDR1 SGHTS, CDR2 YDEGEE. CDR3 length equals 17 residues. After removal of 1 base from V and 0 bases from J, the junction contained 2 bases not matched to a gene. CDR3 protein: CASSLTGGVSGANVLTF. In nucleotides, the CDR3 is TGTGCCAGCAGCTTGACAGGGGGCGTCTCTGGGGCCAACGTCCTGACTTTC.

The chain joins TRBV7-2 to TRBJ2-1; no definite D call. CDR1 and CDR2 from the germline V gene are SGHTA and FQGNSA. Trimming cost V 5 bases and J 7 bases, with 12 bases left between them. There are 13 residues in the CDR3. The CDR3 is CASSPRPGNEQFF. CDR3 bases: TGTGCCAGCAGCCCTAGGCCGGGTAATGAGCAGTTCTTC.

This chain connects TRBV27 to TRBJ1-5; D might be TRBD1 (5 bases). The CDR3 runs 16 residues. The V end was cut by 3 bases, the J end by 2 bases, with 14 bases between. CDR1 and CDR2 from the germline V gene are MNHEY and SMNVEV (reference sequence). The CDR3 nucleotides read TGTGCCAGCAGTTTTTCGGGGGGGTATCGCAATCAGCCCCAGCATTTT. It is translated as CASSFSGGYRNQPQHF.

CDR3 sequence (DNA): TGTGCCAGCAGCTTTTCGGGACAGGGGTCTTCCTATGGCTACACCTTC. Its protein product is CASSFSGQGSSYGYTF. The chain combines TRBV11-2 with TRBJ1-2; 10 bases align to TRBD1. There are 16 residues in the CDR3. Germline V gene data show CDR1 as SGHAT and CDR2 as FQNNGV. Trimming took 3 bases from V and 4 from J; bases not matched to a gene: 8. Full variable domain (remainder filled in from reference TRBV11-2 and TRBJ1-2): EAGVAQSPRYKIIEKRQSVAFWCNPISGHATLYWYQQILGQGPKLLIQFQNNGVVDDSQLPKDRFSAERLKGVDSTLKIQPAKLEDSAVYLCASSFSGQGSSYGYTFGSGTRLTVV.

This chain uses TRBV2 with TRBJ1-1; 9 bases are shared with TRBD1. CDR3 size: 14 residues. Germline values: CDR1 SNHLY, CDR2 FYNNEI. The J segment lost 7 bases and the V segment lost 7 bases, leaving 10 bases of the junction unmatched. CDR3 sequence: CASTTGQGVVEAFF. The CDR3 nucleotides read TGTGCCAGCACCACGGGACAGGGCGTTGTTGAAGCTTTCTTT.